The present TCR beta chain was sequenced within a study of shared clonotypes between healthy human individuals. Study findings and constraints: In having few donors, the study represented limited genetic and exposure-history diversity.

In its sample, this clone was seen a few times. Its cognate antigen is unknown. Unsorted PBMC contributed 250 to 300 ng DNA, roughly 30,000 T cell genomes, to each replicate PCR. The method was immunoSEQ multiplex PCR; TCRdb's version includes in-frame clones alone and lacks a portion of them. Of a few hundred thousand clones listed, around three quarters are singletons. The TCR was taken from a woman in her thirties or forties in good health. Some clones in this sample may be carry-over from other donors' samples. Sequencing used PBMCs.

CDR3 loop: CASSEAPGDYGYTF. CDR3 DNA sequence: TGTGCCAGCAGTGAAGCGCCGGGGGACTATGGCTACACCTTC. The rearrangement joins TRBV6-1 to TRBJ1-2, with D possibly matching TRBD1 (5 bases). Germline CDR1 and CDR2: MNHNS and SASEGT. The V and J ends lost 0 bases and 3 bases respectively, with 8 bases between them. The CDR3 length is 14 residues.